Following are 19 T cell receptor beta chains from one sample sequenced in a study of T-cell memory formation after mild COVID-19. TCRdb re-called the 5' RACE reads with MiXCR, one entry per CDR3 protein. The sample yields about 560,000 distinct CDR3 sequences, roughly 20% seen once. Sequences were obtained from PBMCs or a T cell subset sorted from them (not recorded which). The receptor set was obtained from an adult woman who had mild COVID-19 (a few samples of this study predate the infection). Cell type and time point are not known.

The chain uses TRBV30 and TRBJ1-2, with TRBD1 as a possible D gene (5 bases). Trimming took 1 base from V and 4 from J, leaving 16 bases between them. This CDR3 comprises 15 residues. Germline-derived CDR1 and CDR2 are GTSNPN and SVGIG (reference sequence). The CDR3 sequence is CAWSGPQASGYGYTF. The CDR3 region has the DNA TGTGCCTGGAGTGGCCCACAGGCTAGTGGCTATGGCTACACCTTC.

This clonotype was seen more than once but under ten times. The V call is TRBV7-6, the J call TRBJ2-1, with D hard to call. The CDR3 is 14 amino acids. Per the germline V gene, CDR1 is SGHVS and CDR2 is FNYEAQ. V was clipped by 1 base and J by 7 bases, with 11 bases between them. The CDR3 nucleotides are TGTGCCAGCAGCTTAGTAGTCCAGTCAAATGAGCAGTTCTTC. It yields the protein CASSLVVQSNEQFF.

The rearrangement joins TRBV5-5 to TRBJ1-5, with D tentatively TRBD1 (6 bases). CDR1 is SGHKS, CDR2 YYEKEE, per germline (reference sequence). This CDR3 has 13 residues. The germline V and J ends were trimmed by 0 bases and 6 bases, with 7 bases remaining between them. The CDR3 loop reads CASSLDRVQPQHF. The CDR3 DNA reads TGTGCCAGCAGCTTGGACAGGGTTCAGCCCCAGCATTTT.

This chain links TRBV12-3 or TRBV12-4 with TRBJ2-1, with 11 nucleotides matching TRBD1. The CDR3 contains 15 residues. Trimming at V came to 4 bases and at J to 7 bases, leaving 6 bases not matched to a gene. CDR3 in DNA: TGTGCCAGCAGTTCGGGACAGGGGGGAATGAATGAGCAGTTCTTC. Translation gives CASSSGQGGMNEQFF.

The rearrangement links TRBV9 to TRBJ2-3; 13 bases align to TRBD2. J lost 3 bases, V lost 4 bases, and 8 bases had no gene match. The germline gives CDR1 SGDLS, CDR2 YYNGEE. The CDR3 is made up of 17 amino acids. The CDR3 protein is CASSTTSGGARTDTQYF. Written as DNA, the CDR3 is TGTGCCAGCAGCACAACTAGCGGGGGGGCCAGGACAGATACGCAGTATTTT.

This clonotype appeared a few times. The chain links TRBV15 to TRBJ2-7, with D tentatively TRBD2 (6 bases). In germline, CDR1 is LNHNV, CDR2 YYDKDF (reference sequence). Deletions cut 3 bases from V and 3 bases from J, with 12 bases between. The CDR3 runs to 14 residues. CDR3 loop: CATSSTRDFYEQYF. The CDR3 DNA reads TGTGCCACCAGCAGCACCCGGGACTTCTACGAGCAGTACTTC. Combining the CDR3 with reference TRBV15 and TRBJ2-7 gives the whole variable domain DAMVIQNPRYQVTQFGKPVTLSCSQTLNHNVMYWYQQKSSQAPKLLFHYYDKDFNNEADTPDNFQSRRPNTSFCFLDIRSPGLGDTAMYLCATSSTRDFYEQYFGPGTRLTVT.

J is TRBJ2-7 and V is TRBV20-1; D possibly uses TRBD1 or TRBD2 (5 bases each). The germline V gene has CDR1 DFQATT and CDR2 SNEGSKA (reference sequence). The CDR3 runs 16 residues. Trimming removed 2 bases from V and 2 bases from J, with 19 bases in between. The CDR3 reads CSARSGTATTTYEQYF. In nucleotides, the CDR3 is TGCAGTGCTAGATCGGGGACCGCGACTACCACCTACGAGCAGTACTTC.

The CDR3 DNA is TGTGCCAGTAGTCCAACCATTAGCACAGATACGCAGTATTTT. This encodes CASSPTISTDTQYF. This rearrangement joins TRBV19 to TRBJ2-3; D remains unclear. CDR1 and CDR2 from the germline V gene are LNHDA and SQIVND (reference sequence). V lost 5 bases to trimming and J lost 0 bases, with 9 bases between them. This CDR3 spans 14 amino acids.

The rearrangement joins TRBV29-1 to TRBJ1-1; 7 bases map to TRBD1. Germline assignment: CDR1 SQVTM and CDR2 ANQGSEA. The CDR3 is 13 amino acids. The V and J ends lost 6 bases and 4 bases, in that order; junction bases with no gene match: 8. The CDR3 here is CSVLSAGGTEAFF. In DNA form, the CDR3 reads TGCAGCGTCCTCAGTGCAGGGGGCACTGAAGCTTTCTTT. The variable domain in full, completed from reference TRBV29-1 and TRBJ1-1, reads SAVISQKPSRDICQRGTSLTIQCQVDSQVTMMFWYRQQPGQSLTLIATANQGSEATYESGFVIDKFPISRPNLTFSTLTVSNMSPEDSSIYLCSVLSAGGTEAFFGQGTRLTVV.

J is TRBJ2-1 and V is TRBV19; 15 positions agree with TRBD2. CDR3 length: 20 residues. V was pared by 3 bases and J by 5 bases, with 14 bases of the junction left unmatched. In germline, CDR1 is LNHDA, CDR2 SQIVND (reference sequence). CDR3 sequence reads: CASSILPLPGLAGGNNEQFF. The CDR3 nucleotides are TGTGCCAGTAGTATCCTCCCCCTCCCGGGACTAGCGGGGGGCAACAATGAGCAGTTCTTC.

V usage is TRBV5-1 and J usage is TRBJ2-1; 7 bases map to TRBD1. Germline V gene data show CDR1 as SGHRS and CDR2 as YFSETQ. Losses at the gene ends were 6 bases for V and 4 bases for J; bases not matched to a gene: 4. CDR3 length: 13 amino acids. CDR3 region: CASMETGYNEQFF. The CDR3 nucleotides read TGCGCCAGCATGGAGACAGGGTACAATGAGCAGTTCTTC.

The CDR3 sequence: CASRTMTGDFTEAFF. The CDR3 DNA reads TGTGCCAGCCGCACTATGACAGGGGATTTTACTGAAGCTTTCTTT. The V and J genes are TRBV27 and TRBJ1-1, with 8 bases lining up with TRBD1. The CDR3 contains 15 residues. CDR1 is MNHEY, CDR2 SMNVEV, per germline (reference sequence). V was pared by 8 bases and J by 5 bases, with 13 bases of the junction left unmatched.

In nucleotides, the CDR3 is TGTGCCTGGAGGGGTCTGGGAAACACCATATATTTT. The encoded protein is CAWRGLGNTIYF. The chain uses TRBV30 and TRBJ1-3, with D unresolved. The germline CDR1 and CDR2 sequences are GTSNPN and SVGIG (reference sequence). V lost 3 bases to trimming and J lost 4 bases, with 7 bases between them. The CDR3 is 12 amino acids. The full variable domain, with the rest looked up from reference TRBV30 and TRBJ1-3, is SQTIHQWPATLVQPVGSPLSLECTVEGTSNPNLYWYRQAAGRGLQLLFYSVGIGQISSEVPQNLSASRPQDRQFILSSKKLLLSDSGFYLCAWRGLGNTIYFGEGSWLTVV.

This CDR3 is CASSPIGAKETQYF. Written as DNA, the CDR3 is TGTGCCAGCAGCCCCATCGGGGCCAAAGAGACCCAGTACTTC. The chain has TRBV27 and TRBJ2-5, with D tentatively TRBD1 or TRBD2 (5 bases each). V was clipped by 6 bases and J by 3 bases, with 14 bases between them. The germline CDR1 and CDR2 sequences are MNHEY and SMNVEV (reference sequence). The CDR3 runs 14 residues.

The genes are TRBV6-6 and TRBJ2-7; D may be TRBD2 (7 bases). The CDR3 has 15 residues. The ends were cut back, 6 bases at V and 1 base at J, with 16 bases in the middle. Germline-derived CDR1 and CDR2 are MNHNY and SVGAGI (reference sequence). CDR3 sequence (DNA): TGTGCCAGCAGGGAATTTGAGGGGGGGTCCTACGAGCAGTACTTC. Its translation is CASREFEGGSYEQYF.

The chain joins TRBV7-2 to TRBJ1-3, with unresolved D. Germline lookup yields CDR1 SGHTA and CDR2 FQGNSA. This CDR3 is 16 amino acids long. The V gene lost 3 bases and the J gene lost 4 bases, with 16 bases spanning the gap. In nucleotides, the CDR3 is TGTGCCAGCAGCTTTGACATCTTAGTAGGAGGAAACACCATATATTTT. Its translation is CASSFDILVGGNTIYF.

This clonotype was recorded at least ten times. The DNA of the CDR3 is TGTGCCAGCAGCCGTGACGACAGGGGACATTCACCCCTCCACTTT. Translating it yields CASSRDDRGHSPLHF. The J gene is TRBJ1-6, the V gene TRBV7-9; the match to TRBD1 covers 8 bases. J was trimmed by 8 bases and V by 5 bases; bases with no gene match: 8. The CDR3 has 15 amino acids. The germline gives CDR1 SEHNR, CDR2 FQNEAQ (reference sequence).

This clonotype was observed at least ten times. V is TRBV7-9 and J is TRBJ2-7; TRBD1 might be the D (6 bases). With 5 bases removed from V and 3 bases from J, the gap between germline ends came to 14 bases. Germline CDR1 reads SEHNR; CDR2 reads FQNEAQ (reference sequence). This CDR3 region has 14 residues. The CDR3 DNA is TGTGCCAGCAGCCGACTGGGGACAAACTACGAGCAGTACTTC. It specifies CASSRLGTNYEQYF.

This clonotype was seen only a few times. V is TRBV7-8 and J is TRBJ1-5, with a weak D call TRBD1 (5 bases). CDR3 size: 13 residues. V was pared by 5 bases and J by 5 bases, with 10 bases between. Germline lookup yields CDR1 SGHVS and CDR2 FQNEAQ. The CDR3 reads CASSGTVYQPQHF. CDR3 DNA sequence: TGTGCCAGCAGCGGGACCGTTTATCAGCCCCAGCATTTT.